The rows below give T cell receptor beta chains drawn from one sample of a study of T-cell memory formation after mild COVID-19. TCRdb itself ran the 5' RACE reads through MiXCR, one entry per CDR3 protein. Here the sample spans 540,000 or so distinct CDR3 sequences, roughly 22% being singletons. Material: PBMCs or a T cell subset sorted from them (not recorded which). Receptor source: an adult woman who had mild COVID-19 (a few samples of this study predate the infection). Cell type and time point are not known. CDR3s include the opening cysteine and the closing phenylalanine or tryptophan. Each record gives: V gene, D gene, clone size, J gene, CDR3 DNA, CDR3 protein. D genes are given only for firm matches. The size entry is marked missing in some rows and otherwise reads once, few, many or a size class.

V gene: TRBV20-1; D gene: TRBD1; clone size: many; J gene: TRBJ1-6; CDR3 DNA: TGCAGTGCTAGATCCGGGACAGGGGGGAATTCACCCCTCCACTTT; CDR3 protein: CSARSGTGGNSPLHF
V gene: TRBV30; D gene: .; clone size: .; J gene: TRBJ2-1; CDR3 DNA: TGTGCCTGGAGTGTCGGGGTCGGTGAGCAGTTCTTC; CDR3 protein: CAWSVGVGEQFF
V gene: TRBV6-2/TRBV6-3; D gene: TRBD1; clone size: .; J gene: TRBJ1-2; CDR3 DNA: TGTGCCAGCCGATTCTCCGGGACAGGGGATTCAGGGGGCTACACCTTC; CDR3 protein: CASRFSGTGDSGGYTF
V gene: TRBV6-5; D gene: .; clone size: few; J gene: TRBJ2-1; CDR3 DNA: TGTGCCAGCAGTCGGGACTCGTCACGGAATGAGCAGTTCTTC; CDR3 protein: CASSRDSSRNEQFF
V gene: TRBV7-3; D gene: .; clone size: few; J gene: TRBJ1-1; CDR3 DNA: TGTGCCAGCAGCTTAAGCAGGGGGAACACTGAAGCTTTCTTT; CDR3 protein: CASSLSRGNTEAFF
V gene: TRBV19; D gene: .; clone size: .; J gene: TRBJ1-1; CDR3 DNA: TGTGCCGCCCGGACGGCCGGAACTGAAGCTTTCTTT; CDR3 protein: CAARTAGTEAFF
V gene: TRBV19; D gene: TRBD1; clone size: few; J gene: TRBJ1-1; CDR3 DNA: TGTGCCAGTAGTACAGACAGGGGACCCACTGAAGCTTTCTTT; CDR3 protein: CASSTDRGPTEAFF
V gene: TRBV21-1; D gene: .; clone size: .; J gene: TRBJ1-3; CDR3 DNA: TGTGCCAGCAGCAGCAGACAGGAGTTCTCTGGAAACACCATATATTTT; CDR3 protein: CASSSRQEFSGNTIYF
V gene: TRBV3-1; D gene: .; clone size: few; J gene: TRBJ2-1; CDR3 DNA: TGTGCCAGCAGCCGGGGGGCCTACAATGAGCAGTTCTTC; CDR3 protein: CASSRGAYNEQFF
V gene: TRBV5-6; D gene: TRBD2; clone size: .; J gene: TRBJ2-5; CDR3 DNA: TGTGCCAGCATCCCTTCCTGGACTAGCGGGAGGGCCAGGGAGACCCAGTACTTC; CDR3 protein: CASIPSWTSGRARETQYF
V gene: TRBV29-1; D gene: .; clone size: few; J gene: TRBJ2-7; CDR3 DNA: TGCAGCGTTGTATTTTCAGGGACCTACGAGCAGTACTTC; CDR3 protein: CSVVFSGTYEQYF
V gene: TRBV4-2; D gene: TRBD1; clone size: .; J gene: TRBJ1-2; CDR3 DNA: TGTGCCAGCAGCGAACGACAGGGGGCGAGAGGTGGCTACACCTTC; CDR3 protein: CASSERQGARGGYTF
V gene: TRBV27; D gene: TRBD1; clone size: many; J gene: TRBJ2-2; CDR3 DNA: TGTGCCACTCAAAAGAGGGGGCGTACAGGGACCGGGGAGCTGTTTTTT; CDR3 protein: CATQKRGRTGTGELFF
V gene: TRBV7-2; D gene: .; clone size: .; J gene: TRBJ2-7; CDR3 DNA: TGTGCCAGCAGCTCACAGAACTCCTACGAGCAGTACTTC; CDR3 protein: CASSSQNSYEQYF
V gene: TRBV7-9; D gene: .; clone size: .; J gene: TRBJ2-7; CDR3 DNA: TGTGCCAGCAGCGGAGGGACAGTTTACTCCTACGAGCAGTACTTC; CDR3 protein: CASSGGTVYSYEQYF
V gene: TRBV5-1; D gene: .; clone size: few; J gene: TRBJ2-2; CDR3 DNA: TGCGCCAGCAGGGAGGAGCTTACCGGGGAGCTGTTTTTT; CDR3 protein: CASREELTGELFF
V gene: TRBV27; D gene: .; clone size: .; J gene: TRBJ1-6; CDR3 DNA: TGTGCCAGCAGTTTAAGGGACAACTCCTATAATTCACCCCTCCACTTT; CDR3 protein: CASSLRDNSYNSPLHF
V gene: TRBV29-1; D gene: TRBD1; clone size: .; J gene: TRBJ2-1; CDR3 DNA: TGCAGCGTTGCAGGGGGCGCCGGGAATGAGCAGTTCTTC; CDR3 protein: CSVAGGAGNEQFF
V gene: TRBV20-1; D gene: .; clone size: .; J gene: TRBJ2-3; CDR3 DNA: TGCAGTGCTACTTCCTCGGGGAACCAGGGAGATACGCAGTATTTT; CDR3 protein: CSATSSGNQGDTQYF
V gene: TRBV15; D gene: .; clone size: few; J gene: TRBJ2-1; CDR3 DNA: TGTGCCACCAGCGAACGGGCATCGGGGGCTGTACTGGATGAGCAGTTCTTC; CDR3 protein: CATSERASGAVLDEQFF
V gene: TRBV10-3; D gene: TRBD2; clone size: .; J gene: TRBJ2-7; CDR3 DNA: TGTGCCATCAGTGGGAACGGCCGGGGGGACGGCTACGAGCAGTACTTC; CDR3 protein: CAISGNGRGDGYEQYF
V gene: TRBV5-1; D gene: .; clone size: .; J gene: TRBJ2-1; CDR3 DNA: TGCGCCAGCAGCTTGATTTCCTGGGGGCGCGTAGTAAATGAGCAGTTCTTC; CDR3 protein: CASSLISWGRVVNEQFF
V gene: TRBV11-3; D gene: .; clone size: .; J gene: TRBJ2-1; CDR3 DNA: TGTGCCAGCAGCCTTGTTGGGCCCAGAGAACTCTCCTACAATGAGCAGTTCTTC; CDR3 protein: CASSLVGPRELSYNEQFF
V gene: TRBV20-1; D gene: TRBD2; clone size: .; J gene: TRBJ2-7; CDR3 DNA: TGCAGTGCTAGAGGAGTGGCGGGAGACGTATACGAGCAGTACTTC; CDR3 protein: CSARGVAGDVYEQYF
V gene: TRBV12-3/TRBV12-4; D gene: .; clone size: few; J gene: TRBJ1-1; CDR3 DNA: TGTGCCAGCAGTTCGGCCAGTCGACGAGAAGCTTTCTTT; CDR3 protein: CASSSASRREAFF
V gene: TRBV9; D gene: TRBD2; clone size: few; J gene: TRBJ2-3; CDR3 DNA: TGTGCCAGCAGCGTAGGCCCTAGCGGGAGTGGAGTAGATACGCAGTATTTT; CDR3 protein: CASSVGPSGSGVDTQYF